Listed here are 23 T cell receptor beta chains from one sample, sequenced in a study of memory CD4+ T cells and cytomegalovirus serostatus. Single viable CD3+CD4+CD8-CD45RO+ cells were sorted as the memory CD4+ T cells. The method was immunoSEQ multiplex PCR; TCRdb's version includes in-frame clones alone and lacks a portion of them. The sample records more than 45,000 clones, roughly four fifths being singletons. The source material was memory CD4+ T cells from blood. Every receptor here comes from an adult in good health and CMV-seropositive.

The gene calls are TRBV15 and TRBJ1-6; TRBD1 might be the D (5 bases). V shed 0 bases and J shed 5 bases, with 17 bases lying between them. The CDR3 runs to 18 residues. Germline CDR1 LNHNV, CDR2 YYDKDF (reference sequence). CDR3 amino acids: CATSRDLGAATDNSPLHF. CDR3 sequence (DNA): TGTGCCACCAGCAGAGACCTAGGGGCGGCAACAGATAATTCACCCCTCCACTTT. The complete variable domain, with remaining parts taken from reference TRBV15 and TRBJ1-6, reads DAMVIQNPRYQVTQFGKPVTLSCSQTLNHNVMYWYQQKSSQAPKLLFHYYDKDFNNEADTPDNFQSRRPNTSFCFLDIRSPGLGDTAMYLCATSRDLGAATDNSPLHFGNGTRLTVT.

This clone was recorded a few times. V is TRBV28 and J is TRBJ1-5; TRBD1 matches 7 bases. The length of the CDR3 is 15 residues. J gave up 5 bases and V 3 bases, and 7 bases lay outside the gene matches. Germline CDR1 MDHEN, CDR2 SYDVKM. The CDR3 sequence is CASSFPGQQDQPQHF. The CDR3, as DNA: TGTGCCAGCAGTTTCCCGGGACAGCAAGATCAGCCCCAGCATTTT. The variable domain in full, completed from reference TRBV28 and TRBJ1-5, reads DVKVTQSSRYLVKRTGEKVFLECVQDMDHENMFWYRQDPGLGLRLIYFSYDVKMKEKGDIPEGYSVSREKKERFSLILESASTNQTSMYLCASSFPGQQDQPQHFGDGTRLSIL.

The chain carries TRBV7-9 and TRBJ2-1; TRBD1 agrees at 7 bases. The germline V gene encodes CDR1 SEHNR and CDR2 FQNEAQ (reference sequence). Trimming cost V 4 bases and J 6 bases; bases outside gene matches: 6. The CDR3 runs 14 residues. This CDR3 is CASSSETGFNEQFF. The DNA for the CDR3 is TGTGCCAGCAGCTCTGAGACAGGGTTCAATGAGCAGTTCTTC.

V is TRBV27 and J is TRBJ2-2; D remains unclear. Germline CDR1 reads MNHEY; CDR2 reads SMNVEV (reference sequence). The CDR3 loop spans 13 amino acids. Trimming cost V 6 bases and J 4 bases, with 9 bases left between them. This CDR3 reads CASSSALTGELFF. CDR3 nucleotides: TGTGCCAGCAGCTCTGCCCTCACCGGGGAGCTGTTTTTT.

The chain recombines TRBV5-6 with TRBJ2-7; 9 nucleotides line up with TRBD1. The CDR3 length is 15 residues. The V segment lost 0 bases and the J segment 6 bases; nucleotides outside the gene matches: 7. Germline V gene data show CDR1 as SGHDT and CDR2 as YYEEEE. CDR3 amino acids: CASSLGWTGVSEQYF. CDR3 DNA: TGTGCCAGCAGCTTGGGTTGGACAGGGGTCTCCGAGCAGTACTTC.

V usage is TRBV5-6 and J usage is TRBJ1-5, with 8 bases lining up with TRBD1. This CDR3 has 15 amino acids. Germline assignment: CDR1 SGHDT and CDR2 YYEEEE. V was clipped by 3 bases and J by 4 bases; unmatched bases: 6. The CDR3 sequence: CASSYWDRLNQPQHF. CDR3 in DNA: TGTGCCAGCAGCTATTGGGACAGGCTAAATCAGCCCCAGCATTTT. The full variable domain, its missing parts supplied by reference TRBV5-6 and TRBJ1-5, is DAGVTQSPTHLIKTRGQQVTLRCSPKSGHDTVSWYQQALGQGPQFIFQYYEEEERQRGNFPDRFSGHQFPNYSSELNVNALLLGDSALYLCASSYWDRLNQPQHFGDGTRLSIL.

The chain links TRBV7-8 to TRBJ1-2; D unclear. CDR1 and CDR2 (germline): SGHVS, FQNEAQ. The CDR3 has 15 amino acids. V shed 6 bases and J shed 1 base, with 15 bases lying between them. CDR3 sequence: CASRPGNGDNYGYTF. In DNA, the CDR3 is TGTGCCAGCAGACCGGGAAATGGGGATAACTATGGCTACACCTTC.

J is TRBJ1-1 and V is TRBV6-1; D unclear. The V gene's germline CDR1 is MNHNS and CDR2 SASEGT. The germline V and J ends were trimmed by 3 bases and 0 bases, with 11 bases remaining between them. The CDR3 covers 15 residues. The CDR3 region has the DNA TGTGCCAGCAGTGACGTCACAGCCTTGAACACTGAAGCTTTCTTT. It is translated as CASSDVTALNTEAFF.

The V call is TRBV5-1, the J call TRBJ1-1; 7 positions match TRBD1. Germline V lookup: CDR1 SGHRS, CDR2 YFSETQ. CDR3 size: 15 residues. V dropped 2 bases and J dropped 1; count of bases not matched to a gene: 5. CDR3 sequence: CASSLDRASNTEAFF. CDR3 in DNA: TGCGCCAGCAGCTTAGACAGGGCCTCGAACACTGAAGCTTTCTTT.

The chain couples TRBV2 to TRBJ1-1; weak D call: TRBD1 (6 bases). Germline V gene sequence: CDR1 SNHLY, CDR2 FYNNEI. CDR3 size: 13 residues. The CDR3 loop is CATRETGNTEAFF. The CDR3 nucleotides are TGTGCGACCCGCGAGACAGGGAACACTGAAGCTTTCTTT.

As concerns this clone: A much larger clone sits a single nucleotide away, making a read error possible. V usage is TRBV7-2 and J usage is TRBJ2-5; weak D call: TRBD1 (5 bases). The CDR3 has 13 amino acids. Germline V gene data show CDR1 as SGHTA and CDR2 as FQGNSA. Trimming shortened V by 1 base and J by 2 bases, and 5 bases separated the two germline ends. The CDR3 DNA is TGTGCCAGCAGCTTAGGACAGCAAGAGACCCAGTACTTC. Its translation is CASSLGQQETQYF.

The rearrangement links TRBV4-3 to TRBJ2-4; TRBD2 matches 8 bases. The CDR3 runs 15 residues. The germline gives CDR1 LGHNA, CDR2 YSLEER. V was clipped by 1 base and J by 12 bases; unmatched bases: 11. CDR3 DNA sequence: TGCGCCAGCAGCCAAGTCTTTTCGGGACTAGAAGCTCAGTACTTC. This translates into CASSQVFSGLEAQYF.

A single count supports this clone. Here the CDR3 DNA reads TGTGCCAGCAGCTCCCAGACTAGCGGGGGTGGGGATACGCAGTATTTT. Amino acids: CASSSQTSGGGDTQYF. The rearrangement links TRBV7-2 to TRBJ2-3, with 12 bases matching TRBD2. Losses at the gene ends were 4 bases for V and 6 bases for J; bases not matched to a gene: 8. The length of the CDR3 is 16 residues. Germline values: CDR1 SGHTA, CDR2 FQGNSA.

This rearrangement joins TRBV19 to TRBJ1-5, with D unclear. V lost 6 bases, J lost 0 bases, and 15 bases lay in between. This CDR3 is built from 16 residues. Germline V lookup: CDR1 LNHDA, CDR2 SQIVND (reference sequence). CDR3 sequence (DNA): TGTGCCAGTAGAGTCTCACCTGACGGTAGCAATCAGCCCCAGCATTTT. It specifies CASRVSPDGSNQPQHF. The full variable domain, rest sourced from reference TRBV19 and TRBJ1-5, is DGGITQSPKYLFRKEGQNVTLSCEQNLNHDAMYWYRQDPGQGLRLIYYSQIVNDFQKGDIAEGYSVSREKKESFPLTVTSAQKNPTAFYLCASRVSPDGSNQPQHFGDGTRLSIL.

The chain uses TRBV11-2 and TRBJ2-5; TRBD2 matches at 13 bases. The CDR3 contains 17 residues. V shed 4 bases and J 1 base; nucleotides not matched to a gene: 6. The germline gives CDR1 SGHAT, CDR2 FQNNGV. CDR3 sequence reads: CASSSRTSGGSQETQYF. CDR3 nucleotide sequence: TGTGCCAGCAGCTCCAGGACTAGCGGGGGCTCCCAAGAGACCCAGTACTTC. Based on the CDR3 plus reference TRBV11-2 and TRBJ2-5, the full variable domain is EAGVAQSPRYKIIEKRQSVAFWCNPISGHATLYWYQQILGQGPKLLIQFQNNGVVDDSQLPKDRFSAERLKGVDSTLKIQPAKLEDSAVYLCASSSRTSGGSQETQYFGPGTRLLVL.

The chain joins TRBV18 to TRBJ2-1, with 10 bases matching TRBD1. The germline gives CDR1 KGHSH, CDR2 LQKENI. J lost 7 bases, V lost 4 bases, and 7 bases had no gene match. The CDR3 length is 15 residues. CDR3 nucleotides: TGTGCCAGCTCACGAACATCGGACAGGGGGAATGAGCAGTTCTTC. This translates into CASSRTSDRGNEQFF.

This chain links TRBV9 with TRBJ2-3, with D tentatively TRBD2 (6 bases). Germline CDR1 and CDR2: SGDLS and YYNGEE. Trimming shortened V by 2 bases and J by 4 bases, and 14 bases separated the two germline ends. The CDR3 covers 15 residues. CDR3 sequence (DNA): TGTGCCAGCAGCGTGCCGGAGGGTTGGGCAGATACGCAGTATTTT. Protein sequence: CASSVPEGWADTQYF.

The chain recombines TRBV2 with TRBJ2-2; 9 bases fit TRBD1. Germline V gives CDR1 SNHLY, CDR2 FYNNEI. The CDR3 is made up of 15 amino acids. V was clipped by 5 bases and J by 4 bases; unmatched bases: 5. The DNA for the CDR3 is TGTGCCAGCAGTACGGGACAGGGTTTCACCGGGGAGCTGTTTTTT. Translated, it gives CASSTGQGFTGELFF.

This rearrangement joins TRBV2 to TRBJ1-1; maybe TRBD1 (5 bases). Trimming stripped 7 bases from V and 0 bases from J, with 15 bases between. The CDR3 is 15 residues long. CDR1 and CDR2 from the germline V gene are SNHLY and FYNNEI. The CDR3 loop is CASTQGAEMNTEAFF. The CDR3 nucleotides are TGTGCCAGCACCCAAGGGGCAGAAATGAACACTGAAGCTTTCTTT.

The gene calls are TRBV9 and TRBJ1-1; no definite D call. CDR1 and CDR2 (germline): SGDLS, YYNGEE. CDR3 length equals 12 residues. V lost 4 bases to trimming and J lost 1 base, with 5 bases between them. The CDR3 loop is CASSLANTEAFF. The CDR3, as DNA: TGTGCCAGCAGCCTGGCGAACACTGAAGCTTTCTTT.

The CDR3 is CATGDTSSGNTIYF. CDR3 DNA: TGTGCCACAGGGGACACGAGCTCTGGAAACACCATATATTTT. This chain joins TRBV10-3 and TRBJ1-3, with TRBD1 as a possible D gene (6 bases). V shed 10 bases and J shed 0 bases, with 13 bases lying between them. Germline loops: CDR1 ENHRY, CDR2 SYGVKD. This CDR3 has 14 amino acids.

The CDR3 bases are TGTGCCAGCAGAGGGACAGGGAGGGATAGCTATGGCTACACCTTC. Its translation: CASRGTGRDSYGYTF. The chain recombines TRBV28 with TRBJ1-2; TRBD1 agrees at 9 bases. The CDR3 runs to 15 residues. V dropped 6 bases and J dropped 4; count of bases not matched to a gene: 9. Germline V lookup: CDR1 MDHEN, CDR2 SYDVKM.

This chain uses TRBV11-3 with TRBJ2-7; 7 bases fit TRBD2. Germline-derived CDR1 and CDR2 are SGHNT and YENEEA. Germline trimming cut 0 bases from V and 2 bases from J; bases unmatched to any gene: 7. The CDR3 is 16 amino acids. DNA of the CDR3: TGTGCCAGCAGCTTAGAAAAGGGCGGGGGTACCTACGAGCAGTACTTC. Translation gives CASSLEKGGGTYEQYF.